Shown below are 21 T cell receptor beta chains from a single sample sequenced in a study of blood T cells in healthy people across ages. A sample-barcoded 5' primer and a J-beta primer mix were used in a second PCR of roughly 7 to 11 cycles. TCRdb re-called the 5' RACE reads through MiXCR, storing one row per CDR3 protein. The sample holds about 1 million distinct CDR3 sequences; roughly 45% are singletons and the top ten take over 15%. Sequenced: blood. These receptors came from a woman aged 55-69 years in good health.

The rearrangement uses TRBV20-1 and TRBJ2-7; tentative D call: TRBD2 (6 bases). V was trimmed by 2 bases and J by 0 bases, leaving 11 bases between them. The CDR3 loop spans 14 amino acids. The germline V gene has CDR1 DFQATT and CDR2 SNEGSKA (reference sequence). The CDR3 DNA follows: TGCAGTGCTAGATCGGACGGGAGCTCCTACGAGCAGTACTTC. It is translated as CSARSDGSSYEQYF.

The chain has TRBV12-3 or TRBV12-4 and TRBJ2-5; no clear D gene. Trimming stripped 6 bases from V and 7 bases from J, with 12 bases between. This CDR3 is built from 12 residues. The CDR3 nucleotides read TGTGCCAGCAGCTTCGCCGAAAGGACCCAGTACTTC. It codes for CASSFAERTQYF.

This clonotype was counted once. At one end the junction does not follow the germline gene, possibly because of a read error. The chain couples TRBV12-3 or TRBV12-4 to TRBJ2-1, with TRBD1 as a possible D gene (6 bases). The CDR3 totals 13 residues. The CDR3 reads CASSFGQLNEQVF. The CDR3 DNA follows: TGTGCCAGCAGTTTCGGACAGCTCAATGAGCAGGTCTTC.

Here the CDR3 reads CASSRSTGDEGVGNQPQHF. CDR3 in DNA: TGTGCCAGCAGTCGGTCGACTGGAGACGAGGGGGTCGGCAATCAGCCCCAGCATTTT. The V call is TRBV6-4, the J call TRBJ1-5, with D maybe TRBD1 (6 bases). Trimming took off 5 bases at V and 2 bases at J, with 25 bases between the two ends. Germline values: CDR1 MRHNA, CDR2 SNTAGT. The CDR3 is 19 residues long.

The chain is built from TRBV12-3 or TRBV12-4 and TRBJ1-2; D call uncertain. V lost 6 bases, J lost 4 bases, and 9 bases lay in between. The CDR3 is 12 amino acids. CDR3 sequence: CASRALRYGYTF. CDR3 sequence (DNA): TGTGCCAGCAGGGCCCTCCGCTATGGCTACACCTTC.

This chain uses TRBV5-4 with TRBJ2-1; 8 nucleotides match TRBD2. The V gene end was trimmed by 6 bases and the J gene end by 1 base; junction bases not matched to a gene: 15. The CDR3 runs to 18 residues. The germline V gene has CDR1 SGHNT and CDR2 YYREEE (reference sequence). The CDR3: CASKPGGASGRSYNEQFF. The CDR3 DNA reads TGTGCCAGCAAACCGGGGGGTGCTAGCGGGCGATCCTACAATGAGCAGTTCTTC. Supplemented by reference TRBV5-4 and TRBJ2-1, the full variable domain reads ETGVTQSPTHLIKTRGQQVTLRCSSQSGHNTVSWYQQALGQGPQFIFQYYREEENGRGNFPPRFSGLQFPNYSSELNVNALELDDSALYLCASKPGGASGRSYNEQFFGPGTRLTVL.

The chain has TRBV7-9 and TRBJ2-1; tentatively, D is TRBD2 (5 bases). The CDR3 consists of 15 residues. V lost 5 bases to trimming and J lost 0 bases, with 11 bases between them. Germline V lookup: CDR1 SEHNR, CDR2 FQNEAQ (reference sequence). In nucleotides, the CDR3 is TGTGCCAGCAGCACCGGGATTTACTCCTACAATGAGCAGTTCTTC. It encodes CASSTGIYSYNEQFF. Using reference TRBV7-9 and TRBJ2-1 for the parts outside the CDR3, the full variable domain is DTGVSQNPRHKITKRGQNVTFRCDPISEHNRLYWYRQTLGQGPEFLTYFQNEAQLEKSRLLSDRFSAERPKGSFSTLEIQRTEQGDSAMYLCASSTGIYSYNEQFFGPGTRLTVL.

V gene TRBV7-9 combines with J gene TRBJ1-5; TRBD1 aligns across 7 bases. The CDR3 is made up of 15 amino acids. Per the germline V gene, CDR1 is SEHNR and CDR2 is FQNEAQ (reference sequence). V was pared by 6 bases and J by 1 base, with 6 bases of the junction left unmatched. CDR3: CASSLGGASNQPQHF. CDR3 bases: TGTGCCAGCAGTCTAGGGGGCGCAAGCAATCAGCCCCAGCATTTT.

The chain is built from TRBV7-6 and TRBJ2-2; 8 nucleotides match TRBD1. In germline, CDR1 is SGHVS, CDR2 FNYEAQ. The CDR3 contains 17 residues. The V segment lost 2 bases and the J segment 1 base; nucleotides outside the gene matches: 6. CDR3 amino acids: CASSLKAGTGNTGELFF. In DNA form, the CDR3 reads TGTGCCAGCAGCTTAAAAGCCGGGACAGGGAACACCGGGGAGCTGTTTTTT. Using reference TRBV7-6 and TRBJ2-2 for the parts outside the CDR3, the full variable domain is GAGVSQSPRYKVTKRGQDVALRCDPISGHVSLYWYRQALGQGPEFLTYFNYEAQQDKSGLPNDRFSAERPEGSISTLTIQRTEQRDSAMYRCASSLKAGTGNTGELFFGEGSRLTVL.

This clonotype was counted between two and nine times. This rearrangement joins TRBV14 to TRBJ2-5; 9 bases match TRBD1. Trimming at V came to 1 base and at J to 5 bases, leaving 8 bases not matched to a gene. The length of the CDR3 is 16 residues. CDR1 and CDR2 (germline): SGHDN, FVKESK. The DNA for the CDR3 is TGTGCCAGCAGCCAAGCCCGGACAGGGGAAGTTGAGACCCAGTACTTC. Translating gives CASSQARTGEVETQYF.

This clonotype was seen more than once but under ten times. V gene TRBV2 combines with J gene TRBJ2-3; the D gene is possibly TRBD1 (6 bases). CDR1 and CDR2 (germline): SNHLY, FYNNEI. Trimming stripped 3 bases from V and 2 bases from J, with 12 bases between. This CDR3 comprises 15 residues. CDR3 in DNA: TGTGCCAGCAGTGATAGGGGGAGAGTCACAGATACGCAGTATTTT. It encodes CASSDRGRVTDTQYF.

The chain uses TRBV6-2 or TRBV6-3 and TRBJ2-4, with 10 bases aligning to TRBD2. This CDR3 region has 14 residues. V was clipped by 5 bases and J by 13 bases; unmatched bases: 11. Germline V lookup: CDR1 MNHEY, CDR2 SVGEGT. The CDR3 protein is CASSDLAGVREQYF. CDR3 sequence (DNA): TGTGCCAGCAGTGACCTAGCGGGAGTCAGGGAGCAGTACTTC.

This sequence joins TRBV11-2 and TRBJ2-3; 8 bases agree with TRBD1. The CDR3 totals 15 residues. The V and J ends lost 1 base and 6 bases, in that order; junction bases with no gene match: 6. CDR1 and CDR2 from the germline V gene are SGHAT and FQNNGV. Here the CDR3 DNA reads TGTGCCAGCAGCTTAGCAGGGGGCGCTGGGGATACGCAGTATTTT. It translates to CASSLAGGAGDTQYF.

The V and J genes are TRBV11-2 and TRBJ2-5; D call uncertain. The J call may not be correct, given that the DNA end is closer to TRBJ2-7. This CDR3 has 13 residues. CDR1 is SGHAT and CDR2 is FQNNGV in the germline V gene. This CDR3 reads CASSLPLPYEQYF. CDR3 coding DNA: TGTGCCAGCAGCTTACCCCTCCCATACGAGCAGTACTTC.

The V gene is TRBV5-5, the J gene TRBJ1-6; unclear D gene. The CDR3 has 15 residues. Germline CDR1 is SGHKS and CDR2 is YYEKEE (reference sequence). V gave up 4 bases and J gave up 5 bases, with 13 bases separating them. The CDR3: CASSRGSSDNSPLHF. In DNA form, the CDR3 reads TGTGCCAGCAGCCGAGGCTCTTCGGATAATTCACCCCTCCACTTT.

This chain connects TRBV7-8 to TRBJ2-5, with D possibly TRBD2 on 5 matching bases. The CDR3 spans 13 residues. The V end lost 4 bases, the J end lost 5 bases, and 11 bases lay between the germline ends. CDR1 and CDR2 from the germline V gene are SGHVS and FQNEAQ. For the CDR3, the DNA is TGTGCCAGCAGCTGGAGTAGAGGGGAGACCCAGTACTTC. Residues: CASSWSRGETQYF.

On this clonotype: Relative to the germline gene, one junction end is altered; a read error may explain this. The gene calls are TRBV6-5 and TRBJ2-3, with a weak D call TRBD1 (6 bases). Germline V gives CDR1 MNHEY, CDR2 SVGAGI. The CDR3 runs to 13 residues. CDR3 nucleotides: TGTGCCAGCCGGATGCGGAGGACAGATACACAGTATTTT. It specifies CASRMRRTDTQYF.

This clonotype occurred a few times. The gene calls are TRBV20-1 and TRBJ2-1; maybe TRBD2 (6 bases). CDR3 length: 12 amino acids. Trimming removed 3 bases at V and 10 bases at J, with 13 bases between. Germline V gives CDR1 DFQATT, CDR2 SNEGSKA (reference sequence). The CDR3: CSASLAGREQFF. The DNA of the CDR3 is TGCAGTGCTAGTCTGGCGGGGCGGGAGCAGTTCTTC.

The chain recombines TRBV15 with TRBJ2-7, with 10 positions matching TRBD2. This CDR3 is 16 amino acids long. The germline V gene has CDR1 LNHNV and CDR2 YYDKDF (reference sequence). With V trimmed by 5 bases and J by 7 bases, 14 bases remained unmatched. For the CDR3, the DNA is TGTGCCACCAGCGGGTCTAGCGGGAGTCCCTACAATGAGCAGTACTTC. This translates into CATSGSSGSPYNEQYF.

V usage is TRBV20-1 and J usage is TRBJ2-5, with a tentative D call TRBD2 (6 bases). CDR3 length: 14 amino acids. CDR1 is DFQATT and CDR2 is SNEGSKA in the germline V gene (reference sequence). V was pared by 2 bases and J by 2 bases, with 12 bases between. Here the CDR3 DNA reads TGCAGTGCTAGACCGATACGGGGGCAAGAGACCCAGTACTTC. This sequence encodes CSARPIRGQETQYF.

The J gene is TRBJ2-1, the V gene TRBV6-4; 7 bases align to TRBD1. Trimming cost V 3 bases and J 2 bases; bases outside gene matches: 4. Germline-derived CDR1 and CDR2 are MRHNA and SNTAGT. CDR3 length: 15 amino acids. Written as DNA, the CDR3 is TGTGCCAGCAGTGAACGTGACAGGGCCTACAATGAGCAGTTCTTC. Residues: CASSERDRAYNEQFF.